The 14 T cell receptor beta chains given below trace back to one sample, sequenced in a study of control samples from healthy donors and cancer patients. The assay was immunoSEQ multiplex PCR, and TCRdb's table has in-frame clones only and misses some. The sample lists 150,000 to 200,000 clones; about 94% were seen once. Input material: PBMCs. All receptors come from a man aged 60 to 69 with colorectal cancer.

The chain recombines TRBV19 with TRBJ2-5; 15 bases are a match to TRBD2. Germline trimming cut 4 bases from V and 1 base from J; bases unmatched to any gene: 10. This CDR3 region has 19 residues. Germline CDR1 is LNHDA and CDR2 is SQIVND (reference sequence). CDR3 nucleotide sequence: TGTGCCAGTAGTACCGCCTGGACTAGCGGGGGGGCCTCCCAAGAGACCCAGTACTTC. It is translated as CASSTAWTSGGASQETQYF.

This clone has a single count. The CDR3 DNA sequence: TGTGCCAGTAGTATAGAGGCTGTACCGAACACCGGGGAGCTGTTTTTT. This encodes CASSIEAVPNTGELFF. V and J are TRBV19 and TRBJ2-2; D is undetermined. Germline V gene lookup returns CDR1 LNHDA and CDR2 SQIVND (reference sequence). Trimming removed 0 bases from V and 0 bases from J, with 8 bases in between. The CDR3 runs 16 residues.

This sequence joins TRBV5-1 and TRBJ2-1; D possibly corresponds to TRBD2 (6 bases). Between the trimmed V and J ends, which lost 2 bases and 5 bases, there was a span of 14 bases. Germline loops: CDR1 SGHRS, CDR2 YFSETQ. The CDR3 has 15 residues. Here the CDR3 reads CASSFGGQSNNEQFF. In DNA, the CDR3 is TGCGCCAGCAGCTTTGGAGGGCAGTCGAACAATGAGCAGTTCTTC.

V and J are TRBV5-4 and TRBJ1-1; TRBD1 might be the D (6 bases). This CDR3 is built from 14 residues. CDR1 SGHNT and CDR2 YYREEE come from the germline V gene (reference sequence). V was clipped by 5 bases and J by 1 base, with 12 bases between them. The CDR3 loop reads CASRFTGQNTEAFF. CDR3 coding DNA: TGTGCCAGCAGATTCACAGGGCAGAACACTGAAGCTTTCTTT.

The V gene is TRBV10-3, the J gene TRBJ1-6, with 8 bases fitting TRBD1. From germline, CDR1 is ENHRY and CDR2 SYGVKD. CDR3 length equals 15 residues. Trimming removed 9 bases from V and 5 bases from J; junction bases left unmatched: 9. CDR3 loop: CAISSGTGHNSPLHF. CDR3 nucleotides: TGTGCCATTTCTTCCGGGACAGGTCATAATTCACCCCTCCACTTT.

The CDR3, as DNA: TGCGCCAGCAGCTCGACAGGGGTCTTCCTCTCTGGGGCCAACGTCCTGACTTTC. Protein sequence: CASSSTGVFLSGANVLTF. The chain uses TRBV5-1 and TRBJ2-6, with 8 bases aligning to TRBD1. From germline, CDR1 is SGHRS and CDR2 YFSETQ. There are 18 residues in the CDR3. V dropped 3 bases and J dropped 0; count of bases not matched to a gene: 8.

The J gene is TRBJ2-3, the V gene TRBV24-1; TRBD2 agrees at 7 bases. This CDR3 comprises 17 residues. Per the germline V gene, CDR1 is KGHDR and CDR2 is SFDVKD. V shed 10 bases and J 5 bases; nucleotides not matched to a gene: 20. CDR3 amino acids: CATPRPGLPTLIDTQYF. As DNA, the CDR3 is TGTGCCACTCCTAGACCGGGACTACCGACGTTGATAGATACGCAGTATTTT.

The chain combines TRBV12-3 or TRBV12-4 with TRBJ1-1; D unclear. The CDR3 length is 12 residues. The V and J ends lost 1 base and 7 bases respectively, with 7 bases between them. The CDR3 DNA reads TGTGCCAGCAGTTTAGGGCACCTTGAAGCTTTCTTT. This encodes CASSLGHLEAFF.

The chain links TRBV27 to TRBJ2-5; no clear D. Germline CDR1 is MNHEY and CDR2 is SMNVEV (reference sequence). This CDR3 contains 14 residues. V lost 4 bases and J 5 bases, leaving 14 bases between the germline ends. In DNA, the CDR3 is TGTGCCAGCAGTTCCAATGATGCTGTCGAGACCCAGTACTTC. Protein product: CASSSNDAVETQYF.

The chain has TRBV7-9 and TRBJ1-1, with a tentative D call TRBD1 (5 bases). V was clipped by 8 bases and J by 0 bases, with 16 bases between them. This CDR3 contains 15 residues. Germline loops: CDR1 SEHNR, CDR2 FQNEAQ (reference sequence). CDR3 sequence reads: CASLPWTSMNTEAFF. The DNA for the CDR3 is TGTGCCAGCCTTCCGTGGACAAGCATGAACACTGAAGCTTTCTTT.

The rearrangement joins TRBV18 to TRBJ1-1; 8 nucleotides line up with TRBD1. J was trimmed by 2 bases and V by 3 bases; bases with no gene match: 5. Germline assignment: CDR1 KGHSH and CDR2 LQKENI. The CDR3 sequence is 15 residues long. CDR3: CASSPGQARNTEAFF. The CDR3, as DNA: TGTGCCAGCTCACCGGGACAGGCCCGTAACACTGAAGCTTTCTTT.

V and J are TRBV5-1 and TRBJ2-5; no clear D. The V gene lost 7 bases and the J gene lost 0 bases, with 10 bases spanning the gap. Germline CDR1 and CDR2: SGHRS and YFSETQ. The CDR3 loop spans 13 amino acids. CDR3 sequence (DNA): TGCGCCAGCGCCCGGGTCCACCAAGAGACCCAGTACTTC. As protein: CASARVHQETQYF. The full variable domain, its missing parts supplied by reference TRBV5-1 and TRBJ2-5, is KAGVTQTPRYLIKTRGQQVTLSCSPISGHRSVSWYQQTPGQGLQFLFEYFSETQRNKGNFPGRFSGRQFSNSRSEMNVSTLELGDSALYLCASARVHQETQYFGPGTRLLVL.

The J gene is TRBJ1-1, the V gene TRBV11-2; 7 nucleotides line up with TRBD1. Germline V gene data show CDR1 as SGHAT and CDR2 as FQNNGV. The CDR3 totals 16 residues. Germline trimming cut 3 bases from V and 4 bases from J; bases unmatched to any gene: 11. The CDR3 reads CASSFVVGTAGTEAFF. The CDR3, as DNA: TGTGCCAGCAGCTTCGTAGTCGGGACAGCGGGCACTGAAGCTTTCTTT. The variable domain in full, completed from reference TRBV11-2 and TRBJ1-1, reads EAGVAQSPRYKIIEKRQSVAFWCNPISGHATLYWYQQILGQGPKLLIQFQNNGVVDDSQLPKDRFSAERLKGVDSTLKIQPAKLEDSAVYLCASSFVVGTAGTEAFFGQGTRLTVV.

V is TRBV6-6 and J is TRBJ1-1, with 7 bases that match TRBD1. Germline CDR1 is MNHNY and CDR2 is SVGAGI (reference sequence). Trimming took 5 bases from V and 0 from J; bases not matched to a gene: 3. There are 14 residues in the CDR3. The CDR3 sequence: CASSGGQVNTEAFF. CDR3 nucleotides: TGTGCCAGCAGTGGCGGACAGGTGAACACTGAAGCTTTCTTT.